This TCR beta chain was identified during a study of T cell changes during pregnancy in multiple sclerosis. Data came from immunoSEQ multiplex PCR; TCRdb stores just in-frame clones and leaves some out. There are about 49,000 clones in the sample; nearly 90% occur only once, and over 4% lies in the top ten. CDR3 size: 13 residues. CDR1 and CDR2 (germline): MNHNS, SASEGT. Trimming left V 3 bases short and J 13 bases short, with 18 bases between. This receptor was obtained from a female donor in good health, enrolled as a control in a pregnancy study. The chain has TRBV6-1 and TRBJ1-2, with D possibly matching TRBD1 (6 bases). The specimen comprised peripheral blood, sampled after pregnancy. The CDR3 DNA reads TGTGCCAGCAGTGAGCAGGTTCAGGGGCGGGTCACCTTC. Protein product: CASSEQVQGRVTF.